The 6 T cell receptor beta chains in this list originate from one sample, sequenced in a study of beta chain features in type 1 diabetes. As every portion of the isolated RNA was reverse transcribed, the sequencing read expressed TCRB transcripts. Profiled with immunoSEQ multiplex PCR; TCRdb holds only in-frame clones, not every one. The sample holds 400,000 to 600,000 clones; roughly 30% are singletons and the top ten take around 0.065%. The source material was naive CD4+ T cells from blood. Source of these receptors: a man aged 18 to 29 in good health.

The chain couples TRBV20-1 to TRBJ2-7, with a possible D match to TRBD2 (6 bases). The CDR3 runs 11 residues. CDR1 and CDR2 (germline): DFQATT, SNEGSKA (reference sequence). Between the trimmed V and J ends, which lost 4 bases and 5 bases, there was a span of 9 bases. CDR3 in DNA: TGCAGTGCTAACGGGGGAAACGAGCAGTACTTC. This encodes CSANGGNEQYF.

In this sample, this clone turned up a few times. The rearrangement uses TRBV4-3 and TRBJ2-7; 8 bases are shared with TRBD2. Germline assignment: CDR1 LGHNA and CDR2 YSLEER. The CDR3 loop spans 14 amino acids. After removal of 5 bases from V and 2 bases from J, the junction contained 5 bases not matched to a gene. The CDR3 reads CASSLAGRTYEQYF. In DNA form, the CDR3 reads TGCGCCAGCAGCTTAGCGGGAAGGACCTACGAGCAGTACTTC.

This clone showed up just a few times. The V gene is TRBV6-1, the J gene TRBJ2-1; D gene uncertain. The V end was cut by 6 bases, the J end by 4 bases, with 13 bases between. The CDR3 is 14 amino acids. Germline loops: CDR1 MNHNS, CDR2 SASEGT. This CDR3 reads CASSRPTVYNEQFF. CDR3 sequence (DNA): TGTGCCAGCAGCCGACCTACAGTTTACAATGAGCAGTTCTTC.

This clone showed up just a few times. The chain couples TRBV9 to TRBJ2-2; 7 bases fit TRBD1. This CDR3 region has 17 residues. The germline V gene has CDR1 SGDLS and CDR2 YYNGEE. With V trimmed by 4 bases and J by 4 bases, 13 bases remained unmatched. The CDR3 sequence: CASSRDRAYLGTGELFF. CDR3 DNA sequence: TGTGCCAGCAGCAGAGACAGGGCTTACCTGGGCACCGGGGAGCTGTTTTTT.

This clone was picked up one time. The V and J genes are TRBV2 and TRBJ1-1; no clear D gene. Germline-derived CDR1 and CDR2 are SNHLY and FYNNEI. Trimming shortened V by 4 bases and J by 3 bases, and 3 bases separated the two germline ends. This CDR3 region has 11 residues. CDR3 coding DNA: TGTGCCAGCAGTGCGCACACTGAAGCTTTCTTT. It specifies CASSAHTEAFF.

This clone was observed a single time. V usage is TRBV7-7 and J usage is TRBJ2-1, with D perhaps given as TRBD1 or TRBD2 (6 bases each). Trimming shortened V by 2 bases and J by 5 bases, and 13 bases separated the two germline ends. Germline V gene lookup returns CDR1 SSHAT and CDR2 FNYEAQ (reference sequence). The CDR3 runs 15 residues. The CDR3 here is CASSLRRGQHNEQFF. The DNA for the CDR3 is TGTGCCAGCAGCTTAAGGAGGGGACAACACAATGAGCAGTTCTTC.